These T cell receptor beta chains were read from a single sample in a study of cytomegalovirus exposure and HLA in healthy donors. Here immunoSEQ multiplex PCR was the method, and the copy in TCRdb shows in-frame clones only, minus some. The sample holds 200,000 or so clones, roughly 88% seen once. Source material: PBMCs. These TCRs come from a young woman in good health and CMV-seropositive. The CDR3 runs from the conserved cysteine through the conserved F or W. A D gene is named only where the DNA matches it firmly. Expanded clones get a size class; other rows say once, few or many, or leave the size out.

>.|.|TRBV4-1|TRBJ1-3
CASSQDPTGNSGNTIYF
TGCGCCAGCAGCCAAGATCCTACAGGGAACTCTGGAAACACCATATATTTT
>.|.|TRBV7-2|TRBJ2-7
CASSYSSYEQYF
TGTGCCAGCAGCTACAGCTCCTACGAGCAGTACTTC
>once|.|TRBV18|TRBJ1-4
CASSPLSATNEKLFF
TGTGCCAGCTCACCACTGTCTGCAACTAATGAAAAACTGTTTTTT
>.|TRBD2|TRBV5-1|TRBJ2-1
CASSRSGGSSYNEQFF
TGCGCCAGCAGCCGTAGCGGGGGAAGCTCCTACAATGAGCAGTTCTTC
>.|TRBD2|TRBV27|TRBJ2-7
CASSPGTSGRGLEQYF
TGTGCCAGCAGTCCCGGGACTAGCGGGAGAGGGCTCGAGCAGTACTTC
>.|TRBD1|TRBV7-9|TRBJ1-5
CASSTGGWDQPQHF
TGTGCCAGCAGCACAGGGGGCTGGGATCAGCCCCAGCATTTT
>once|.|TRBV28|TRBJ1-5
CASKTPNQPQHF
TGTGCCAGCAAGACTCCCAATCAGCCCCAGCATTTT
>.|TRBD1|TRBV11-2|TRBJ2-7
CASSHVAGTGPFQQYF
TGTGCCAGCAGCCACGTGGCCGGGACAGGGCCCTTTCAGCAGTACTTC
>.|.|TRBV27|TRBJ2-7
CASSLFRGMDEQYF
TGTGCCAGCAGTTTATTTCGGGGTATGGACGAGCAGTACTTC
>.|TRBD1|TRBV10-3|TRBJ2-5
CAISESRTGAQETQYF
TGTGCCATCAGTGAGTCTAGGACAGGGGCGCAAGAGACCCAGTACTTC
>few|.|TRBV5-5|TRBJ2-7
CASSHRAKRGSEQYF
TGTGCCAGCAGTCACCGGGCGAAACGGGGTAGCGAGCAGTACTTC
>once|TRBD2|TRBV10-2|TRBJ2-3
CASSESRGGRRTQYF
TGCGCCAGCAGTGAGTCCCGGGGGGGGAGACGGACGCAGTATTTT